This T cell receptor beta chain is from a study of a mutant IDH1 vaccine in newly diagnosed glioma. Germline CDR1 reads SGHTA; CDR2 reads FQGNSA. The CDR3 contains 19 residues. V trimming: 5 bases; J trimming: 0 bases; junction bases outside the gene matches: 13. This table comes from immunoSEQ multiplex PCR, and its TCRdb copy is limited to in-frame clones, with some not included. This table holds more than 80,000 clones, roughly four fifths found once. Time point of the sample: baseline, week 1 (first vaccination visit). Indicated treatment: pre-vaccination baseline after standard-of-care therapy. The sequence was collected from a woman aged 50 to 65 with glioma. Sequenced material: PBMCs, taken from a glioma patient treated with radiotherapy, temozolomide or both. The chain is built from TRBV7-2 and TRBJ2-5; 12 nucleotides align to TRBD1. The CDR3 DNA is TGTGCCAGCAGCCCGTGGGGACAGGGGGCAACTAAGTACCAAGAGACCCAGTACTTC. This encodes CASSPWGQGATKYQETQYF.